The clone carrying this TCR beta chain was counted a few times. Its target is unknown. Combining a sample-barcoded 5' primer with a J-beta primer mix, a second PCR ran for about 7 to 12 cycles. Each CDR3 protein gets one entry after TCRdb re-called the 5' RACE reads with MiXCR. The data show more than 1,400,000 distinct CDR3 sequences, roughly 45% seen once. This record comes from a study of blood T cells in healthy people across ages. Germline CDR1 is SQVTM and CDR2 is ANQGSEA. This CDR3 comprises 17 residues. The V and J ends lost 7 bases and 5 bases, in that order; junction bases with no gene match: 17. Notes on the study in general: With naive T cell percentage, TCR beta diversity showed a strong correlation. Older individuals had lower TCR beta diversity per million T cells (the decline was roughly linear). Investigators viewed diversity estimates from one million T cells as underestimates, the study reported.

Isolation of PBMCs gave at least 6.5 million cells per sample. Sequencing input: blood. The clonotype originates from a woman younger than 35 in good health. V usage is TRBV29-1 and J usage is TRBJ2-1; 10 nucleotides agree with TRBD2. CDR3 DNA: TGCAGCGCGCGGACTAGCGGATTCCTAGGGGTCGACAATGAGCAGTTCTTC. Encoded protein: CSARTSGFLGVDNEQFF.